Sequencing of this T cell receptor beta chain was carried out in a study of graft-versus-host responses after intestinal transplantation. The trim removed 10 bases at V and 1 base at J, leaving 4 bases unmatched. The CDR3 consists of 13 residues. Germline CDR1 and CDR2: SGHNT and YYREEE (reference sequence). The assay was immunoSEQ multiplex PCR, and TCRdb's table has in-frame clones only and misses some. The table records 70,000 to 95,000 clones, roughly 93% of them present only once. Concerning this clone: Its cognate antigen is unknown.

The rearrangement joins TRBV5-4 to TRBJ2-2; 7 bases line up with TRBD2. The receptor comes from a human donor who was the organ donor for an intestinal transplant. The input for sequencing was unstimulated CD8+ T cells sorted from spleen or lymph node cells, taken before transplant. CDR3 residues: CALGGRNTGELFF. For the CDR3, the DNA is TGTGCCTTGGGGGGGAGGAACACCGGGGAGCTGTTTTTT.